Listed below are T cell receptor beta chains from one sample, sequenced in a study of blood T cell repertoires in COVID-19. Data came from immunoSEQ multiplex PCR; TCRdb stores just in-frame clones and leaves some out. The data show over 200,000 clones, with approximately 90% seen just once and 11% held by the top ten. Sequenced material: PBMCs or T cells enriched from blood (not recorded which). All receptors come from a man in his thirties or forties who had recovered from COVID-19. Both conserved end residues are part of each CDR3. D genes are given only for firm matches. For some rows the clone size is stated as once, few or many, or as a class when expanded; others skip it.

TRBV27	.	TRBJ1-5	.	CASSQLASNQPQHF
TRBV27	.	TRBJ2-7	.	CASSLQGASIGDEQYF
TRBV7-3	.	TRBJ1-1	.	CASSSLMNTEAFF
TRBV21-1	.	TRBJ2-1	many	CASSKVFSFLGQITTGSSYNEQFF
TRBV5-4	TRBD1	TRBJ1-2	.	CASSMGTGTFYGYTF
TRBV5-1	.	TRBJ2-3	.	CASSSTGDSTDTQYF
TRBV10-3	TRBD2	TRBJ2-7	.	CATASPIAGEYEQYF
TRBV9	.	TRBJ2-1	.	CASSVSQESGQFF
TRBV7-4	.	TRBJ1-5	.	CPTSDGYGGGSNQPQHF
TRBV6-5	TRBD1	TRBJ2-1	.	CASRLDRGPNEQFF
TRBV7-2	.	TRBJ1-6	.	CASSPTGGYNSPLHF
TRBV28	.	TRBJ2-7	many	CASSLYGGARYEQYF
TRBV29-1	TRBD2	TRBJ2-1	.	CSVDQTSGRSNEQFF